The 2 T cell receptor beta chains below all came from one sample that was sequenced in a study of cytotoxic CD8 clonotypes in ibrutinib-treated CLL. The method was immunoSEQ multiplex PCR; TCRdb's version includes in-frame clones alone and lacks a portion of them. This table holds roughly 250,000 clones, 70% found once. Sequencing was performed on PBMCs, taken after 24 months of ibrutinib treatment. The source is a human donor with chronic lymphocytic leukemia.

The gene calls are TRBV15 and TRBJ1-1, with D unclear. The CDR3 is made up of 15 amino acids. CDR1 and CDR2 from the germline V gene are LNHNV and YYDKDF (reference sequence). V shed 0 bases and J shed 0 bases, with 8 bases lying between them. This chain's CDR3 is CATSRDPEVNTEAFF. CDR3 DNA sequence: TGTGCCACCAGCAGAGATCCCGAGGTGAACACTGAAGCTTTCTTT.

Regarding this clone: The same CDR3 can be traced to other DNA sequences in this sample. V is TRBV7-2 and J is TRBJ2-7, with 10 bases that match TRBD1. In germline, CDR1 is SGHTA, CDR2 FQGNSA. CDR3 length equals 14 residues. The V segment lost 5 bases and the J segment 3 bases; nucleotides outside the gene matches: 4. The CDR3 DNA reads TGTGCCAGCAGCCCATGGACAGGGGGCTACGAGCAGTACTTC. Its translation: CASSPWTGGYEQYF.